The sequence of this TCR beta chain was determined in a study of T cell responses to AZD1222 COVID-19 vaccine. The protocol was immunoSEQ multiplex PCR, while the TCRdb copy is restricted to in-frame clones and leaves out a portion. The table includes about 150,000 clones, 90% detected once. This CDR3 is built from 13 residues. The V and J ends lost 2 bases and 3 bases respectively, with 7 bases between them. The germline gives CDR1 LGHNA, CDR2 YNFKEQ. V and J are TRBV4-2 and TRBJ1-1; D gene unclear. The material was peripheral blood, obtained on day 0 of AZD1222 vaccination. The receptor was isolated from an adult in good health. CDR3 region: CASSQFDYTEAFF. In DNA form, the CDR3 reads TGTGCCAGCAGCCAATTTGATTACACTGAAGCTTTCTTT.